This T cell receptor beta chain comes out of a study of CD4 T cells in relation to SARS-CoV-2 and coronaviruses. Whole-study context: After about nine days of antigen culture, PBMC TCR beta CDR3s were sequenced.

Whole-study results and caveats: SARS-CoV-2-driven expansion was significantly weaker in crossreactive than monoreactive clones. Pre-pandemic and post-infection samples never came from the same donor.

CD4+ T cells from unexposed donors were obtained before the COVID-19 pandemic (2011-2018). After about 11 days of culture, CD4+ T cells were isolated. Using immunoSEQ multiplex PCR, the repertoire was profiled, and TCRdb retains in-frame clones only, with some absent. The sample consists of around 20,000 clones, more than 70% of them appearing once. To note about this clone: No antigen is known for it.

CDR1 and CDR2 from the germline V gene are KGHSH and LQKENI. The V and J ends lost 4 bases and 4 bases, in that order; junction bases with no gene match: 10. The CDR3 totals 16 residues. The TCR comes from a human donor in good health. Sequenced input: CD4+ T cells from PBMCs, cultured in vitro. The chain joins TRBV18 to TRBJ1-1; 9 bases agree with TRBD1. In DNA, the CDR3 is TGTGCCAGCTCACTCCGGACAGGGGTTAAAAGCACTGAAGCTTTCTTT. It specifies CASSLRTGVKSTEAFF. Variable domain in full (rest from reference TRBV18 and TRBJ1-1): NAGVMQNPRHLVRRRGQEARLRCSPMKGHSHVYWYRQLPEEGLKFMVYLQKENIIDESGMPKERFSAEFPKEGPSILRIQQVVRGDSAAYFCASSLRTGVKSTEAFFGQGTRLTVV.